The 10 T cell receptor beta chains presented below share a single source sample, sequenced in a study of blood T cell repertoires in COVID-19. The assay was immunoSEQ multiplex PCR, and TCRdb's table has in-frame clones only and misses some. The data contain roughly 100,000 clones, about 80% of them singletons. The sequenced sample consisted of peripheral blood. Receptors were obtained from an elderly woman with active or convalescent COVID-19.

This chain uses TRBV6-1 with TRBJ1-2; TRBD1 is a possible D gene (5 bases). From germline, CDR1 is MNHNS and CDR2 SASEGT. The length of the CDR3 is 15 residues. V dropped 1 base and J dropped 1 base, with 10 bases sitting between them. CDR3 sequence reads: CASSEEGRGNYGYTF. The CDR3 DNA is TGTGCCAGCAGTGAAGAGGGTAGGGGTAACTATGGCTACACCTTC.

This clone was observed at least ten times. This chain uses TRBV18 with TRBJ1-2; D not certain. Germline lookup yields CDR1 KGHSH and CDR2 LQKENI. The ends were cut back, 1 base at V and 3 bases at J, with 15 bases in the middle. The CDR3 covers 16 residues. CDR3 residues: CASSPRRTENYYGYTF. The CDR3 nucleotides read TGTGCCAGCTCACCACGGAGGACGGAGAATTACTATGGCTACACCTTC.

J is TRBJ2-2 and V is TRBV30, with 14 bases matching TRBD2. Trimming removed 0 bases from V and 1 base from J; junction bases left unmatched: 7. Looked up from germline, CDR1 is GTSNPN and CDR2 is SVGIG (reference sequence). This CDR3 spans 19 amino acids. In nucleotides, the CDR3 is TGTGCCTGGAGTGTATACCTTGGACTAGCGGGGGGGAACACCGGGGAGCTGTTTTTT. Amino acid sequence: CAWSVYLGLAGGNTGELFF.

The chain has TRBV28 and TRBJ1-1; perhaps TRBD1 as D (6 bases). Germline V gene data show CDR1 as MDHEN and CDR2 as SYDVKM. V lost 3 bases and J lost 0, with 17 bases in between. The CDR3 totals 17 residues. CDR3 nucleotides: TGTGCCAGCAGTTTGGTCGCAGGGAGGGGGATGAACACTGAAGCTTTCTTT. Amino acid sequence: CASSLVAGRGMNTEAFF.

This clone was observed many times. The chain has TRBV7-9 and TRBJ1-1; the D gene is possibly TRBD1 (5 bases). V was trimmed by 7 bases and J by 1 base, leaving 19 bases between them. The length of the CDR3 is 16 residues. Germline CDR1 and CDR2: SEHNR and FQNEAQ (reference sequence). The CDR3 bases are TGTGCCAGCATCGGGGGACGGGGACCTTGGAACACTGAAGCTTTCTTT. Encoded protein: CASIGGRGPWNTEAFF.

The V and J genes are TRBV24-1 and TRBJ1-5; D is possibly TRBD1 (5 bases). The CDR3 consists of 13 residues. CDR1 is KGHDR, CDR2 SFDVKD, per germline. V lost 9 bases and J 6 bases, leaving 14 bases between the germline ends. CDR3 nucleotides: TGTGCCACCGCCCAGGGCTTGGGTCAGCCCCAGCATTTT. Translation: CATAQGLGQPQHF.

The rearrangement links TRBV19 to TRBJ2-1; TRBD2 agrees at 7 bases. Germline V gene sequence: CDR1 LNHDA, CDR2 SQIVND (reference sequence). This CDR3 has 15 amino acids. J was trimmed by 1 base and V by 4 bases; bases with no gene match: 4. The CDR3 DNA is TGTGCCAGTAGTAAGAGCGGGAAGTCCTACAATGAGCAGTTCTTC. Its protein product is CASSKSGKSYNEQFF.

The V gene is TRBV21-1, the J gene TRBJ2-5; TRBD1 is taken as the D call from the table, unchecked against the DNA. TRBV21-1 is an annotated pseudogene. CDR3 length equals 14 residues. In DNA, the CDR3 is TGTGCCAGCAGCAAAGCGGCAGGGCCTGAGACCCAGTACTTC. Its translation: CASSKAAGPETQYF.

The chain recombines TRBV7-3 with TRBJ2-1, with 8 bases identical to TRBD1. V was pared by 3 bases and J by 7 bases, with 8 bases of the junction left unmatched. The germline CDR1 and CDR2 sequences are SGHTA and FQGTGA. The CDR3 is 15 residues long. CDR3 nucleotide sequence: TGTGCCAGCAGCTTCAGGTCCAGGGGGCTTAATGAGCAGTTCTTC. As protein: CASSFRSRGLNEQFF.

CDR3 nucleotides: TGTGCCAGCAGTGCCCGCCCCGGGACAAGAAATCAGCCCCAGCATTTT. Its translation: CASSARPGTRNQPQHF. The chain is built from TRBV2 and TRBJ1-5, with a weak D call TRBD1 (6 bases). Germline CDR1 and CDR2: SNHLY and FYNNEI. V shed 4 bases and J shed 4 bases, with 17 bases lying between them. The CDR3 length is 16 residues.